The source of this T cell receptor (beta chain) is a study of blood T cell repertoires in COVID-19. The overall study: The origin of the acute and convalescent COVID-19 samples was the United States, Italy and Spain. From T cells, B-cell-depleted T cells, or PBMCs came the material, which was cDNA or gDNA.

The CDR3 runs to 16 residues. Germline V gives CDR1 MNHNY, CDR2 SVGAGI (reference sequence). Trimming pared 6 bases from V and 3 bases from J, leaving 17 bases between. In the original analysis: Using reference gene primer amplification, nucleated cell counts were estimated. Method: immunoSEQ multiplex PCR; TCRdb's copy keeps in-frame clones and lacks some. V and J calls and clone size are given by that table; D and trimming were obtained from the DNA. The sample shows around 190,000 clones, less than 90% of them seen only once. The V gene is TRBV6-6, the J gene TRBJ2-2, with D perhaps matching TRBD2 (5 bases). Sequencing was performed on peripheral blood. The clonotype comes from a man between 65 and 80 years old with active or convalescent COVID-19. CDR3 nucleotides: TGTGCCAGCAGACGGACGCCTCGGGATCACACCGGGGAGCTGTTTTTT. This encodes CASRRTPRDHTGELFF.